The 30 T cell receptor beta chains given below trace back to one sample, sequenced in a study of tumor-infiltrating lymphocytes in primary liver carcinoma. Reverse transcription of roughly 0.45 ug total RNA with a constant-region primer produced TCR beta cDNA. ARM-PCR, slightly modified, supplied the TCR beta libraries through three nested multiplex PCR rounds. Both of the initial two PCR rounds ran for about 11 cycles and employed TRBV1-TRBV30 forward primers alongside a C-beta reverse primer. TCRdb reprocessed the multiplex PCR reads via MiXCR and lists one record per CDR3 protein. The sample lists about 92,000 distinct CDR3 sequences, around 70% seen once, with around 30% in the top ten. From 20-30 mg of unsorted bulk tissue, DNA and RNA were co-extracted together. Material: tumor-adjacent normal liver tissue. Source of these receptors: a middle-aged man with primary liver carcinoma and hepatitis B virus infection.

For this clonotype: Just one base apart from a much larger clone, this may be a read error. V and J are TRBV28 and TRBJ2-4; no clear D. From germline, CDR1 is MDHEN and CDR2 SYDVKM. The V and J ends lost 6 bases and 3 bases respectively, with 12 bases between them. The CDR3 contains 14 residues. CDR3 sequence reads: CASSSRRSKNIQYF. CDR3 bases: TGTGCCAGCAGCTCAAGAAGGAGCAAAAACATTCAGTACTTC.

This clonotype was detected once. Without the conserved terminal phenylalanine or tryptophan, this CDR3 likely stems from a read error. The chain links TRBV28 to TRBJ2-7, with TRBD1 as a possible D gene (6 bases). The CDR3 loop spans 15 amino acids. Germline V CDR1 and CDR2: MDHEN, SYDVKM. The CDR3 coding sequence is TGTGCCAGCAGTTCACAGGGTCCCCGGCCCTACAAGCAGTACTAC. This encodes CASSSQGPRPYKQYY.

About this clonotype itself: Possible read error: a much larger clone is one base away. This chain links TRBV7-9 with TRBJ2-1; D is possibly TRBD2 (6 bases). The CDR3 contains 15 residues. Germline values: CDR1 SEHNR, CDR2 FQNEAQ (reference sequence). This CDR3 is CACSSRGTRGNEQFF. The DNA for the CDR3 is TGTGCCTGCAGCTCGCGTGGGACTCGGGGGAATGAGCAGTTCTTC.

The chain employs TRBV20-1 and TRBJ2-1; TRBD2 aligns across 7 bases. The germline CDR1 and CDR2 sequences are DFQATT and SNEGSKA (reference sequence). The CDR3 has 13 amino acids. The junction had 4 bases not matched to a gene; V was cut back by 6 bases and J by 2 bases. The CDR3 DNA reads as TGCAGTGCCCCCCGGGGGGCCTACAATGAGCAGTTCTTC. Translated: CSAPRGAYNEQFF.

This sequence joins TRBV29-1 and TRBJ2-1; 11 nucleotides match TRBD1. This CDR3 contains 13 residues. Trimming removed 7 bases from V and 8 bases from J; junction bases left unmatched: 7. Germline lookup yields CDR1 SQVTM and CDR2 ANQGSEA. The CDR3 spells CSDDRDRGDEQFF. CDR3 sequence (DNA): TGCAGCGATGACCGGGACAGGGGGGATGAGCAGTTCTTC.

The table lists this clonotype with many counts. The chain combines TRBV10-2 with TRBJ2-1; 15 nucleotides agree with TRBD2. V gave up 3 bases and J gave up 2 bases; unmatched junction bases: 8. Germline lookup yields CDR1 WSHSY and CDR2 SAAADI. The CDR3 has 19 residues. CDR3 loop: CASSDDGLAGGMTYNEQFF. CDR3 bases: TGCGCCAGCAGTGACGATGGACTAGCGGGAGGGATGACCTACAATGAGCAGTTCTTC.

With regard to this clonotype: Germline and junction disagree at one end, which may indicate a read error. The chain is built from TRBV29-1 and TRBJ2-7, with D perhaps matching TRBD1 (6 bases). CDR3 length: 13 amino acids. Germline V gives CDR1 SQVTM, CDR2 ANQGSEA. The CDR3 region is CNVEDWDTYELHF. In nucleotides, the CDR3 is TGCAACGTTGAAGATTGGGACACTTACGAGCTGCACTTC.

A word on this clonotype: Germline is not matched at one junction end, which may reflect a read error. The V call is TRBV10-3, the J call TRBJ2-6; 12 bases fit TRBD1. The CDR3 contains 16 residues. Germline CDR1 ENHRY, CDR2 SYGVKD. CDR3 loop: CAFSRDRGLGVNVLTF. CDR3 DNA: TGTGCCTTCAGCCGGGACAGGGGGCTTGGGGTCAACGTCCTGACTTTC.

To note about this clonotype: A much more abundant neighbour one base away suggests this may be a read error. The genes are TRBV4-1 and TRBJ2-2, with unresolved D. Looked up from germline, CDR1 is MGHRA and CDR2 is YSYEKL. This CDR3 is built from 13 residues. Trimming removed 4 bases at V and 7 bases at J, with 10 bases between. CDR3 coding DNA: TGCGCCAGCAGCCTGGTCCCCCACGGGGAGCTGTTTTTT. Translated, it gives CASSLVPHGELFF.

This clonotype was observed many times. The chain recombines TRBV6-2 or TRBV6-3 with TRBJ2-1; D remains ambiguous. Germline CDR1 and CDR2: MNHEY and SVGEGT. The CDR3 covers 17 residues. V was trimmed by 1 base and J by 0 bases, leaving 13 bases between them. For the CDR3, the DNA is TGTGCCAGCAGTTACTTCGGTCACCATAGCTCCTACAATGAGCAGTTCTTC. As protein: CASSYFGHHSSYNEQFF.

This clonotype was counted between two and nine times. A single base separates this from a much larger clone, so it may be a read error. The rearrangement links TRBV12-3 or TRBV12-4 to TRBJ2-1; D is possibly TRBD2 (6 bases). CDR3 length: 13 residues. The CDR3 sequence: CVSSLGGLSEQFF. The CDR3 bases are TGTGTCAGCAGTTTAGGAGGGTTGAGTGAGCAGTTCTTC.

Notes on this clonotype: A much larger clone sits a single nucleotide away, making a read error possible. The DNA of the CDR3 is TGTGCCAGCAGTTTCGGACTAGTTGGGACAGATACGCAGTATTTT. Translation: CASSFGLVGTDTQYF. V usage is TRBV12-3 or TRBV12-4 and J usage is TRBJ2-3; 7 bases fit TRBD2. Trimming removed 3 bases from V and 3 bases from J; junction bases left unmatched: 6. This CDR3 is built from 15 residues.

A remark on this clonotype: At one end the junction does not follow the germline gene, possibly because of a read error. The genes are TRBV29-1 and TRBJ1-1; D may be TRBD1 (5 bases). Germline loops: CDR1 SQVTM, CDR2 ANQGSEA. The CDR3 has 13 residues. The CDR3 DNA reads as TGCATCGCCTCCAGGGACGGGTCCACTGAAGCTATCTTT. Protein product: CIASRDGSTEAIF.

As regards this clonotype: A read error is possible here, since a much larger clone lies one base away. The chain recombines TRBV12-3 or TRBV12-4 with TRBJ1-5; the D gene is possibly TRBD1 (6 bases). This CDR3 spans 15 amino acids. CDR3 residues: CASSFGRGGPRPQQF. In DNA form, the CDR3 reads TGTGCCAGCAGTTTCGGGCGGGGGGGGCCGCGGCCCCAGCAATTT.

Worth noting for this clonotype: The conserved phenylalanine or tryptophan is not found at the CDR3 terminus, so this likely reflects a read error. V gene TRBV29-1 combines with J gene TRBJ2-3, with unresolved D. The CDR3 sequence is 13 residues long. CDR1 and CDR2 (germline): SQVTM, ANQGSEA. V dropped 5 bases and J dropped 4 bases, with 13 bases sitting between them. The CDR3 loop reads CSVNGFVSDTQYS. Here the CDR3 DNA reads TGCAGCGTTAACGGGTTCGTGTCAGATACGCAGTATTCT.

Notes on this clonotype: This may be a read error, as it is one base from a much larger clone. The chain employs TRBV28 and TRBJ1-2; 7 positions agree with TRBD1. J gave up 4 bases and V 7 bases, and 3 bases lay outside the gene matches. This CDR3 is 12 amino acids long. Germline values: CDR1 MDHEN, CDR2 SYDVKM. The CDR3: CASMGQTYGYTF. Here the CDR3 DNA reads TGTGCCAGCATGGGACAGACCTATGGCTACACCTTC.

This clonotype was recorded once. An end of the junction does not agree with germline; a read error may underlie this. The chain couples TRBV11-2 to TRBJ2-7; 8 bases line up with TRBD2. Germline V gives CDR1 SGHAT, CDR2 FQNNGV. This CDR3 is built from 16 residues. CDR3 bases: TGTGCCAGCAGCTTAGCACCTAGCGGGCGCACCTACGAGCACTACTTC. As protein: CASSLAPSGRTYEHYF.

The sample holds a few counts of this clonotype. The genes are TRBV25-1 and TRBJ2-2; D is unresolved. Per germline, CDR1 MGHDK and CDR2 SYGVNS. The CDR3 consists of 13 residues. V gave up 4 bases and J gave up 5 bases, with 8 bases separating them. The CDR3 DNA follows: TGTGCCAGCAGTGCTTACGGGACCGGGGAGCTGTTTTTT. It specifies CASSAYGTGELFF.

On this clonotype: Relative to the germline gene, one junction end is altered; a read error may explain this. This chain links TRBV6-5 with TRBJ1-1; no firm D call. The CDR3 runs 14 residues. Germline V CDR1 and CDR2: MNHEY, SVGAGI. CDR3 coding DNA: TGTGCCAGCAGTTACGGAGCGACGAACACTGAAGCTTTCTTC. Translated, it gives CASSYGATNTEAFF.

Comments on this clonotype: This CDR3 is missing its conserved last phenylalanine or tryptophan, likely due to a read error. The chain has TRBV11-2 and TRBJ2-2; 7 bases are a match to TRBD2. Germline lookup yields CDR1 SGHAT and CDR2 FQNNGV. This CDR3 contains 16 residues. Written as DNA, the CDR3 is TGTGCCGGCAGCCCACGGGCGAGCGGGATATCCGGGGAGCTGTTTTCT. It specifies CAGSPRASGISGELFS.

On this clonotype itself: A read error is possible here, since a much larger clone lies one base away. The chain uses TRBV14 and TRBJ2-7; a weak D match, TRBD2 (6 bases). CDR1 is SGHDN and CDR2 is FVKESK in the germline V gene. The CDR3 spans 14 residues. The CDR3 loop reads CASSPRGVRNEQHF. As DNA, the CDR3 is TGTGCCAGCAGCCCCCGCGGGGTAAGGAACGAGCAGCACTTC.

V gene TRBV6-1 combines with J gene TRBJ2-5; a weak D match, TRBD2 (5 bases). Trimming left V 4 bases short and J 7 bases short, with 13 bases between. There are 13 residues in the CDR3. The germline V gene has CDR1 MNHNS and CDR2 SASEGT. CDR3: CASSVFRGRTQYF. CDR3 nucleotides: TGTGCCAGCAGTGTGTTCCGTGGGAGGACCCAGTACTTC.

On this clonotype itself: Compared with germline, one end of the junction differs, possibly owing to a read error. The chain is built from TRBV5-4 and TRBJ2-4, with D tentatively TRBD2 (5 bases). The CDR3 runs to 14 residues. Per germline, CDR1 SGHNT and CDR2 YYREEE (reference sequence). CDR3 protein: CASSLSLAKTIQCF. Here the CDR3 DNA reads TGTGCCAGCAGCCTATCTCTAGCCAAAACCATTCAGTGCTTC.

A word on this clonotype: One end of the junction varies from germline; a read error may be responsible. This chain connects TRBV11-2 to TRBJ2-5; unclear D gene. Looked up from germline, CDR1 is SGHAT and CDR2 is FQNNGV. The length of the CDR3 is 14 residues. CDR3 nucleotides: TGTGCCAACAGCTTAGCTGACACTGCCTACGAGCGGTACTTC. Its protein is CANSLADTAYERYF.

The CDR3 loop reads CASSLPPGGQSGANVLTF. The CDR3 DNA sequence: TGTGCCAGCAGTCTCCCACCGGGGGGGCAATCTGGGGCCAACGTCCTGACTTTC. The V gene is TRBV6-2 or TRBV6-3, the J gene TRBJ2-6, with 8 bases matching TRBD2. Germline V gene data show CDR1 as MNHEY and CDR2 as SVGEGT. The V and J ends lost 5 bases and 1 base, in that order; junction bases with no gene match: 10. The CDR3 totals 18 residues.

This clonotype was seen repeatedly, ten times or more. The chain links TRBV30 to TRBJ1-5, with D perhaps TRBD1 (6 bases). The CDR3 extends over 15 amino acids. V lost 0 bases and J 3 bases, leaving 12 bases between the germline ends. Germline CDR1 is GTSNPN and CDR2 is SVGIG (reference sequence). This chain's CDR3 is CAWSVETGLNQPQHF. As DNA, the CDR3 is TGTGCCTGGAGTGTCGAGACAGGTCTCAATCAGCCCCAGCATTTT.

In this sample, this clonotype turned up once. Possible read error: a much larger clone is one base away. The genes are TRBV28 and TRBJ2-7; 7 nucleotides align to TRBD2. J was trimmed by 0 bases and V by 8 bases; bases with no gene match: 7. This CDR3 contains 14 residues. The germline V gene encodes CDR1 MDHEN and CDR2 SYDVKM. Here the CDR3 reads CASAAGRTSYEQYF. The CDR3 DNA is TGTGCCAGCGCGGCCGGGAGGACCTCCTACGAGCAGTACTTC. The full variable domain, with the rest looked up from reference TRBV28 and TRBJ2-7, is DVKVTQSSRYLVKRTGEKVFLECVQDMDHENMFWYRQDPGLGLRLIYFSYDVKMKEKGDIPEGYSVSREKKERFSLILESASTNQTSMYLCASAAGRTSYEQYFGPGTRLTVT.

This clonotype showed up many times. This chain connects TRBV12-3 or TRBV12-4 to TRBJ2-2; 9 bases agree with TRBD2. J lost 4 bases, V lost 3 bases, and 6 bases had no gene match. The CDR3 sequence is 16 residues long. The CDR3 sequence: CASSLLAGVVTGELFF. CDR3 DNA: TGTGCCAGCAGTTTGTTAGCGGGAGTAGTCACCGGGGAGCTGTTTTTT.

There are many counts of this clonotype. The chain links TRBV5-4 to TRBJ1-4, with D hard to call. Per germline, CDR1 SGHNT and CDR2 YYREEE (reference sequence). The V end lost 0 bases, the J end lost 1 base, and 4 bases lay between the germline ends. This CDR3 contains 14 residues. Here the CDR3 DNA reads TGTGCCAGCAGCTTGGACAGAACTAATGAAAAACTGTTTTTT. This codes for CASSLDRTNEKLFF.

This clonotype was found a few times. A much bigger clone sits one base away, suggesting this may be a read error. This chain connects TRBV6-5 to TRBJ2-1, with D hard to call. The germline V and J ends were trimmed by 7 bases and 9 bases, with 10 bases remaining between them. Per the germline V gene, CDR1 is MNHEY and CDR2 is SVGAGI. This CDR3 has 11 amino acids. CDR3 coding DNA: TGTGCCAGCATCCAGAACCGTGAGCAGTTCTTC. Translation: CASIQNREQFF.